This T cell receptor beta chain is from a study of T and B cells in COVID-19 patients. Background on the study: Of some 21 active-infection patients, 15 to 18 carried comorbidities linked to unfavorable COVID-19 outcome.

Each TRB amplification used roughly 250-550 ng of genomic DNA from blood. BIOMED2 TRB-A/B primer pools were used in multiplex TRB PCR. TCRdb itself ran the multiplex PCR reads through MiXCR, one entry per CDR3 protein. The repertoire holds roughly 3,300 distinct CDR3 sequences, with about 26% as singletons. Looked up from germline, CDR1 is MNHNS and CDR2 is SASEGT. The CDR3 runs to 16 residues. Trimming at V came to 4 bases and at J to 4 bases, leaving 10 bases not matched to a gene. Remarks on this clonotype: The antigen is not known.

Findings and limits, study-wide: Blood from mildly ill patients while symptomatic, and early samples from severe cases, were scarce.

The receptor was isolated from a human donor with active COVID-19. The chain employs TRBV6-1 and TRBJ1-2, with 9 bases fitting TRBD1. Sequenced: blood. This CDR3 reads CASSVGDRVGGYGYTF. The CDR3 DNA reads as TGTGCCAGCAGTGTTGGGGACAGGGTCGGGGGCTATGGCTACACCTTC.